The 22 T cell receptor beta chains listed next were all sequenced from one sample in a study of T cells in women clearing cervical HPV infection. Repertoires were generated with immunoSEQ multiplex PCR, while TCRdb's copy carries only in-frame clones and drops some. The sample includes about 20,000 clones. Sequenced: blood buffy coat. Every receptor here comes from a woman between 18 and 70 years old with a cervical HPV16 infection that either progressed to CIN3+ or cleared (not recorded which).

The part of the CDR3 DNA that was read is TGTGCCAGCATGGGGGGGGGTTACAATGAG. It encodes CASMGGGYNE. The full-length CDR3 reads as CASMGGGYNEQFF. This sequence joins TRBV11-2 and TRBJ2-1, with 7 bases aligning to TRBD2. Read data end 3 residues before the CDR3 end; the end is taken from the germline J gene. This CDR3 region has 13 residues. The germline CDR1 and CDR2 sequences are SGHAT and FQNNGV. Germline trimming cut 7 bases from V and 4 bases from J; bases unmatched to any gene: 4.

Turning to this clone: Read data end 3 residues before the CDR3 end; the end is taken from the germline J gene. The rearrangement joins TRBV30 to TRBJ1-5; D not certain. Germline-derived CDR1 and CDR2 are GTSNPN and SVGIG (reference sequence). The CDR3 totals 13 residues. V was pared by 4 bases and J by 9 bases, with 16 bases between. The sequenced part of the CDR3 DNA is TGTGCCTGGAACTCTGAGTCGTCGATGCCC. Translation gives CAWNSESSMP. The entire CDR3 protein is CAWNSESSMPQHF.

On this clone itself: The read finishes 3 residues shy of the CDR3 end, and the germline J gene is used to complete it. V usage is TRBV6-2 or TRBV6-3 and J usage is TRBJ2-1, with 11 bases fitting TRBD2. The V and J ends lost 6 bases and 0 bases, in that order; junction bases with no gene match: 7. CDR1 and CDR2 from the germline V gene are MNHEY and SVGEGT. The CDR3 is 17 residues long. The DNA read from the CDR3 is TGTGCCAGCAGACCAAGGACTAGCGGGCTCTCCTACAATGAG. Translation: CASRPRTSGLSYNE. The full CDR3 protein is CASRPRTSGLSYNEQFF.

Turning to this clone: The sequence runs out 3 residues before the end of the CDR3; the remainder is reconstructed from the germline J gene. The same CDR3 arises from other DNA sequences in this sample as well. This chain joins TRBV19 and TRBJ2-7, with a tentative D call TRBD2 (5 bases). The CDR3 has 15 amino acids. The V gene lost 3 bases and the J gene lost 0 bases, with 12 bases spanning the gap. The germline V gene encodes CDR1 LNHDA and CDR2 SQIVND (reference sequence). Partial CDR3 DNA: TGTGCCAGTAGTATCTTCCCGGGGAACTCCTACGAG. It yields the protein CASSIFPGNSYE. The full CDR3 protein reads CASSIFPGNSYEQYF. Based on the CDR3 plus reference TRBV19 and TRBJ2-7, the full variable domain is DGGITQSPKYLFRKEGQNVTLSCEQNLNHDAMYWYRQDPGQGLRLIYYSQIVNDFQKGDIAEGYSVSREKKESFPLTVTSAQKNPTAFYLCASSIFPGNSYEQYFGPGTRLTVT.

Concerning this clone itself: The missing CDR3 end, 3 residues past where the read stops, is filled in from the germline J gene. V and J are TRBV4-1 and TRBJ1-2; weak D call: TRBD1 (5 bases). CDR1 and CDR2 (germline): MGHRA, YSYEKL. Deletions cut 4 bases from V and 3 bases from J, with 18 bases between. The CDR3 is made up of 16 amino acids. The DNA read from the CDR3 is TGCGCCAGCAGCCGGTCCCAGCGGGGCGCAGACTATGGC. As protein: CASSRSQRGADYG. In full, the CDR3 reads CASSRSQRGADYGYTF.

Comment on this clone: The CDR3 end is not reached by the read, which stops 3 residues before it; the germline J gene fills it in. V is TRBV29-1 and J is TRBJ2-3; the D is unclear. From germline, CDR1 is SQVTM and CDR2 ANQGSEA. CDR3 size: 12 residues. Partial CDR3 DNA: TGCAGCGTTGAGTTCTCCCAGGAGACG. Translation: CSVEFSQET. The full CDR3 protein is CSVEFSQETQYF.

Regarding this clone: The read ends 3 residues early relative to the CDR3; the germline J gene fills the gap. This chain joins TRBV10-3 and TRBJ2-3, with TRBD1 as a possible D gene (6 bases). Germline V lookup: CDR1 ENHRY, CDR2 SYGVKD. The germline V and J ends were trimmed by 4 bases and 1 base, with 9 bases remaining between them. The CDR3 extends over 14 amino acids. CDR3 protein: CAISVRTGTDTQYF. CDR3 DNA (partial): TGTGCCATCAGTGTTAGGACAGGCACAGATACG.

Details on this clone: Within the sample, other DNA sequences also encode this same CDR3. The CDR3 region is CASSLTSGSYEQYF. Incomplete CDR3 DNA: TGCGCCAGCAGTCTCACTAGCGGCTCCTACGAG. The rearrangement uses TRBV5-1 and TRBJ2-7; 8 bases agree with TRBD2. The missing CDR3 end, 3 residues past where the read stops, is filled in from the germline J gene. The CDR3 length is 14 residues. The V and J ends lost 5 bases and 0 bases, in that order; junction bases with no gene match: 4. Germline lookup yields CDR1 SGHRS and CDR2 YFSETQ.

The DNA read from the CDR3 is TGTGCCAGCAGCTACGGGACAGCGAACACCGGGGAG. Protein sequence: CASSYGTANTGE. The whole CDR3 region reads CASSYGTANTGELFF. V usage is TRBV11-3 and J usage is TRBJ2-2, with 7 bases aligning to TRBD1. The DNA ends 3 residues before the CDR3 does, and the rest of the CDR3 is filled in from the germline J gene. V was clipped by 4 bases and J by 0 bases; unmatched bases: 2. CDR1 is SGHNT and CDR2 is YENEEA in the germline V gene. This CDR3 contains 15 residues.

Points on this clone: The DNA ends 3 residues before the CDR3 does, and the rest of the CDR3 is filled in from the germline J gene. This chain joins TRBV5-1 and TRBJ2-1, with 9 bases matching TRBD2. CDR1 and CDR2 from the germline V gene are SGHRS and YFSETQ. This CDR3 has 15 residues. The junction had 10 bases not matched to a gene; V was cut back by 3 bases and J by 9 bases. The CDR3 region is CASSSAGGPRGEQFF. The DNA read from the CDR3 is TGCGCCAGCAGCTCGGCGGGGGGGCCGAGGGGTGAG.

Notes on this clone: The read gets to within 3 residues of the CDR3 end, and the germline J gene fills in the rest. The V and J genes are TRBV10-3 and TRBJ2-2, with TRBD2 matching over 8 bases. The CDR3 consists of 16 residues. The V gene end was trimmed by 0 bases and the J gene end by 5 bases; junction bases not matched to a gene: 5. Germline V CDR1 and CDR2: ENHRY, SYGVKD. Here the CDR3 reads CAISESMREATGELFF. CDR3 bases read: TGTGCCATCAGTGAGTCGATGCGGGAGGCAACCGGGGAG.

As to this clone: The read finishes 3 residues shy of the CDR3 end, and the germline J gene is used to complete it. The genes are TRBV5-1 and TRBJ1-2; no clear D. The V end lost 0 bases, the J end lost 5 bases, and 11 bases lay between the germline ends. Germline values: CDR1 SGHRS, CDR2 YFSETQ. This CDR3 spans 14 amino acids. Incomplete CDR3 DNA: TGCGCCAGCAGCTTGGGCGTCGACATATATGGC. Protein sequence: CASSLGVDIYG. The whole CDR3 sequence reads CASSLGVDIYGYTF. Filled out from reference TRBV5-1 and TRBJ1-2, the complete variable domain reads KAGVTQTPRYLIKTRGQQVTLSCSPISGHRSVSWYQQTPGQGLQFLFEYFSETQRNKGNFPGRFSGRQFSNSRSEMNVSTLELGDSALYLCASSLGVDIYGYTFGSGTRLTVV.

Regarding this clone: The read falls 3 residues short of the CDR3 end, and the missing part is taken from the germline J gene. V gene TRBV2 combines with J gene TRBJ2-7; possible D gene TRBD2, 6 bases. Germline lookup yields CDR1 SNHLY and CDR2 FYNNEI. The CDR3 is 12 amino acids. Deletions cut 10 bases from V and 4 bases from J, with 14 bases between. The CDR3 here is CAIKMGGYEQYF. CDR3 DNA (partial): TGTGCCATAAAGATGGGGGGATACGAG.

CDR3 DNA (partial): TGTGCCAGCTCACAGCGGGAGGGAAACTTGGTCCACGAG. Protein sequence: CASSQREGNLVHE. The CDR3 as a whole reads CASSQREGNLVHEQYF. This chain joins TRBV18 and TRBJ2-7, with TRBD2 identical over 10 bases. The CDR3 end lies 3 residues beyond the end of the read and is filled in from the germline J gene. The CDR3 runs 16 residues. Per germline, CDR1 KGHSH and CDR2 LQKENI. V lost 4 bases and J lost 5; bases outside the gene matches: 11.

Concerning this clone: The CDR3 extends 3 residues past the end of the read, so its final part is completed from the germline J gene. J is TRBJ1-3 and V is TRBV5-1; D not certain. The ends were cut back, 2 bases at V and 0 bases at J, with 6 bases in the middle. Germline V gene lookup returns CDR1 SGHRS and CDR2 YFSETQ. The CDR3 is 14 residues long. CDR3 bases read: TGCGCCAGCAGCTTAGGGCACTCTGGAAACACC. This codes for CASSLGHSGNT. The CDR3 as a whole reads CASSLGHSGNTIYF.

Details on this clone: A read error may produce the germline difference seen at one junction end. The read falls 3 residues short of the CDR3 end, and the missing part is taken from the germline J gene. Other DNA sequences in this specimen translate into the identical CDR3. The chain combines TRBV7-9 with TRBJ2-1, with 9 bases that match TRBD2. Per germline, CDR1 SEHNR and CDR2 FQNEAQ (reference sequence). CDR3 size: 15 residues. The sequenced CDR3 bases are TGTGCTAGCAGCTTAGTGACTAGCGGTGGCAATGAG. It specifies CASSLVTSGGNE. The whole CDR3 sequence reads CASSLVTSGGNEQFF.

For this clone: The read finishes 3 residues shy of the CDR3 end, and the germline J gene is used to complete it. V usage is TRBV6-1 and J usage is TRBJ2-7; TRBD1 matches at 8 bases. CDR1 and CDR2 (germline): MNHNS, SASEGT. CDR3 length: 15 amino acids. V lost 5 bases and J lost 2; bases outside the gene matches: 8. The CDR3 spells CASSQGTGPTYEQYF. The CDR3 DNA, read in part, is TGTGCCAGCAGTCAAGGGACAGGACCGACCTACGAG.

Of note for this clone: The missing CDR3 end, 3 residues past where the read stops, is filled in from the germline J gene. The J gene is TRBJ2-7, the V gene TRBV7-9, with 12 bases aligning to TRBD1. This CDR3 comprises 14 residues. Germline trimming cut 7 bases from V and 5 bases from J; bases unmatched to any gene: 6. Germline V gene lookup returns CDR1 SEHNR and CDR2 FQNEAQ (reference sequence). The part of the CDR3 DNA that was read is TGTGCCAGCATCAGCGGGACAGGGGGCAACGAG. Translation: CASISGTGGNE. The full CDR3 reads CASISGTGGNEQYF.

On this clone: The read stops 3 residues short of the end of the CDR3; the missing end is completed from the germline J gene. The chain has TRBV7-8 and TRBJ1-2, with 7 bases matching TRBD1. The CDR3 extends over 16 amino acids. Germline assignment: CDR1 SGHVS and CDR2 FQNEAQ. CDR3 DNA (partial): TGTGCCAGCAGCTTATCTGCGGGCCGAGGGACAGATACC. Translated, it gives CASSLSAGRGTDT. The full CDR3 reads CASSLSAGRGTDTYTF.

Turning to this clone: With the read ending 3 residues before the CDR3 end, the germline J gene is used to fill in that end. The chain uses TRBV2 and TRBJ1-1; the D gene is possibly TRBD1 (6 bases). This CDR3 comprises 12 residues. Germline CDR1 and CDR2: SNHLY and FYNNEI. The CDR3 DNA, read in part, is TGTGCCAGCAGTGTAACAGGGCTGGGG. Its translation is CASSVTGLG. In full, the CDR3 is CASSVTGLGAFF.

On this clone itself: Sequencing ends 3 residues short of the CDR3 end; the germline J gene provides the rest. J is TRBJ2-7 and V is TRBV5-1; 9 bases are shared with TRBD1. Germline trimming cut 5 bases from V and 3 bases from J; bases unmatched to any gene: 6. Germline loops: CDR1 SGHRS, CDR2 YFSETQ. This CDR3 region has 14 residues. CDR3 region: CASSTGTGLYEQYF. Incomplete CDR3 DNA: TGCGCCAGCAGTACCGGGACAGGGCTCTACGAG.

Remarks on this clone: The read ends 3 residues shy of where the CDR3 ends; the end is completed using the germline J gene. The rearrangement links TRBV28 to TRBJ2-5, with 9 bases that match TRBD1. V dropped 6 bases and J dropped 5; count of bases not matched to a gene: 10. Per the germline V gene, CDR1 is MDHEN and CDR2 is SYDVKM. The CDR3 consists of 15 residues. CDR3 sequence: CASREHRGRGETQYF. The sequenced CDR3 bases are TGTGCCAGCAGGGAACACAGGGGGCGGGGGGAGACC.